A selection of T cell receptor beta chains follows, all from one sample in a study of patients and donors after allogeneic stem cell transplantation. TCRdb called the RT-PCR reads again in MiXCR, with one record for every CDR3 protein. The sample lists 200,000 to 250,000 distinct CDR3 sequences; less than 15% were seen once. Source material: blood, either unsorted or a sorted T cell fraction (not recorded which). All receptors derive from a human donor who was either an allogeneic HSCT recipient or a stem cell or donor lymphocyte infusion donor (not recorded which). It is not recorded whose cells these are; they may come from a transplant donor. Each CDR3 is given with its conserved first and last residue. The D gene is left open where the match is weak. A row's size may be missing; if present it is once, few, many or a size class.

d_gene,j_gene,abundance,v_gene,CDR3nt,CDR3aa
NA,TRBJ2-7,NA,TRBV2,TGTGCCAGCAAGCGCAGCCGGAACGAGCAGTACTTC,CASKRSRNEQYF
NA,TRBJ2-7,many,TRBV15,TGTGCCACCAGCAGACCGGCCGGGACTGATGAGTCCGAGCAGTACTTC,CATSRPAGTDESEQYF
NA,TRBJ2-3,NA,TRBV21-1,TGTGCCAGCAGCGGGCGAGGGGACGATACGCAGTATTTT,CASSGRGDDTQYF
NA,TRBJ2-2,once,TRBV20-1,TGCAGTGCAACTACCGGGACGAACACCGGGGAGCTGTTTTTT,CSATTGTNTGELFF
TRBD1,TRBJ2-2,NA,TRBV6-1,TGTGCCAGCAGTCCGGGACAGGGGGAGGTCGGGGAGCTGTTTTTT,CASSPGQGEVGELFF
TRBD2,TRBJ2-7,NA,TRBV11-2,TGTGCCAGCAGGGGTAGCGGGGCGATCTACGAGCAGTACTTC,CASRGSGAIYEQYF
TRBD2,TRBJ2-1,few,TRBV2,TGTGCCAGCAGTGAATGGTCGGGGGGGAGAAATGAGCAGTTCTTC,CASSEWSGGRNEQFF
NA,TRBJ1-2,NA,TRBV6-1,TGTGCCAGCAGTCCCGAGGGTCGGGGGTTGCATGGCTACACCTTC,CASSPEGRGLHGYTF
TRBD1,TRBJ2-3,many,TRBV12-3/TRBV12-4,TGTGCCAGCACTAGACAGGGAAGGGGCACAGATACGCAGTATTTT,CASTRQGRGTDTQYF
NA,TRBJ2-2,many,TRBV21-1,TGTGCCAGCAGCACAGAGCGGGAGGGCTTGGCCGGGGAGCTGTTTTTT,CASSTEREGLAGELFF
NA,TRBJ2-7,many,TRBV14,TGTGCCAGCAGCCAAGGGTCCGGGATAAGCTCCTACGAGCAGTACTTC,CASSQGSGISSYEQYF
NA,TRBJ2-3,few,TRBV20-1,TGCAGTGCTAGAGATCGCCGGAGGGGGGTCACAGATACGCAGTATTTT,CSARDRRRGVTDTQYF
TRBD2,TRBJ2-3,many,TRBV7-3,TGTGCCAGCAGCTTATCCGGGAGGGAGGAAGATACGCAGTATTTT,CASSLSGREEDTQYF
TRBD2,TRBJ2-1,many,TRBV12-3/TRBV12-4,TGTGCCAGCAGTGGGACTACGAATGAGCAGTTCTTC,CASSGTTNEQFF
TRBD1,TRBJ2-7,NA,TRBV2,TGTGCCAGCAGACTGGACAGGGGGTTACACGAGCAGTACTTC,CASRLDRGLHEQYF
NA,TRBJ1-2,NA,TRBV20-1,TGCAGTGCTAGAGATTCACAGCCACTGAGCCTATGGAGCTACACCTTC,CSARDSQPLSLWSYTF
NA,TRBJ2-6,few,TRBV20-1,TGCAGGGTGGGCCGCCCGAGCTCTGGGGCCAACGTCCTGACTTTC,CRVGRPSSGANVLTF
NA,TRBJ1-1,NA,TRBV6-5,TGTGCCAGCAGTTACATCTCCGCCGGCATGAACACTGAAGCTTTCTTT,CASSYISAGMNTEAFF
NA,TRBJ2-3,NA,TRBV5-1,TGCGCCAGCAGCGTACTCGCGAGCACAGATACGCAGTATTTT,CASSVLASTDTQYF
NA,TRBJ1-5,NA,TRBV11-3,TGTGCCAGCAGCCAGGCCTCAGGGCACAATCAGCCCCAGCATTTT,CASSQASGHNQPQHF
TRBD2,TRBJ2-5,many,TRBV14,TGTGCCAGCAGCCAAGATAGAGTCGGGGGGGCCGGAGAGACCCAGTACTTC,CASSQDRVGGAGETQYF
NA,TRBJ1-2,NA,TRBV10-3,TGTGCCATCAGTGAGGGACTTTCAGCTAACTATGGCTACACCTTC,CAISEGLSANYGYTF
NA,TRBJ2-6,few,TRBV30,TGTGCCTGGAGTTTAACAGGGTCCGGGGCCAACGTCCTGACTTTC,CAWSLTGSGANVLTF
NA,TRBJ1-6,few,TRBV6-5,TGTGCCAGCAGTTACTCGAGGGCTGGTAGCTCCTATAATTCACCCCTCCACTTT,CASSYSRAGSSYNSPLHF
NA,TRBJ2-1,NA,TRBV20-1,TGCAGTTTCGGTGTGGGAGTTTCGAGTAATGAGCAGTTCTTC,CSFGVGVSSNEQFF
TRBD1,TRBJ1-2,many,TRBV12-3/TRBV12-4,TGTGCCAGCAGCCCGGGACAGAATAACTATGGCTACACCTTC,CASSPGQNNYGYTF
TRBD2,TRBJ2-5,NA,TRBV20-1,TGCAGTGCCGTGCCGTGGACTAGCGAGGAGACCCAGTACTTC,CSAVPWTSEETQYF
TRBD2,TRBJ2-7,once,TRBV10-1,TGCGCCAGCAGACTTAGCGGGAGGCTTTCTCACGAGCAGTACTTC,CASRLSGRLSHEQYF
TRBD2,TRBJ2-5,many,TRBV5-1,TGCGCCAGCAGCTTGGGTGAGCGGGACGCAGGAGAGACCCAGTACTTC,CASSLGERDAGETQYF
TRBD1,TRBJ1-5,few,TRBV20-1,TGCAGTGCTAGACCGGGACAGACAAATCAGCCCCAGCATTTT,CSARPGQTNQPQHF
TRBD2,TRBJ2-2,few,TRBV12-3/TRBV12-4,TGTGCCAGCAGAAACCCGGGACTAGCCGGGGAGCTGTTTTTT,CASRNPGLAGELFF
NA,TRBJ2-7,NA,TRBV2,TGTGCCAGCAGTCTGACAGGCTATAGCTCCTACGAGCAGTACTTC,CASSLTGYSSYEQYF
NA,TRBJ1-5,many,TRBV12-3/TRBV12-4,TGTGCCAGCAGTTTAGCGGGGTCAGTTAGCAATCAGCCCCAGCATTTT,CASSLAGSVSNQPQHF
NA,TRBJ2-7,few,TRBV9,TGTGCCAGCAGCGTAGCACCCGGGACCCACGAGCAGTACTTC,CASSVAPGTHEQYF
TRBD1,TRBJ1-2,few,TRBV5-6,TGTGCCAGCAGCCCACGTGACAGGGTGTACTATGGCTACACCTTC,CASSPRDRVYYGYTF
NA,TRBJ2-7,NA,TRBV1,TGCACCCTAGCGGGTGCTCGGGACGAGCAGTACTTC,CTLAGARDEQYF
TRBD2,TRBJ2-1,many,TRBV5-1,TGCGCCAGCAGCCACGAGGTTGGCGGGGGGGCCAAGGATGAGCAGTTCTTC,CASSHEVGGGAKDEQFF
TRBD1,TRBJ2-2,few,TRBV29-1,TGCAGCGTTGGACAGGGGCCCGGGGAGCTGTTTTTT,CSVGQGPGELFF
TRBD1,TRBJ2-7,many,TRBV4-3,TGCGCCAGCAGCCTACGGACAGGGTCCTCCTACGAGCAGTACTTC,CASSLRTGSSYEQYF
NA,TRBJ2-5,NA,TRBV29-1,TGCAGCGTTGAAACCGGGGACGGCGGACAAGAGACCCAGTACTTC,CSVETGDGGQETQYF
NA,TRBJ2-1,few,TRBV19,TGTGCCAGTAGACCCCACGACTACTACAATGAGCAGTTCTTC,CASRPHDYYNEQFF
NA,TRBJ2-5,few,TRBV10-3,TGTGCCATCAGTGAGTCTGCGGGGGAGACCCAGTACTTC,CAISESAGETQYF
NA,TRBJ2-7,once,TRBV7-9,TGTGCCAGCAGCTTAGTAGGGGGTGAGGCCTCCTACGAGCAGTACTTC,CASSLVGGEASYEQYF
NA,TRBJ2-1,NA,TRBV9,TGTGCCAGCAGCGTAGGGAGTGTCGGGGGACCAAATGAGCAGTTCTTC,CASSVGSVGGPNEQFF
NA,TRBJ2-1,NA,TRBV19,TGTGCCAGTAGTGCGAATCGGGGGGCCTTCGGTGAGCAGTTCTTC,CASSANRGAFGEQFF
NA,TRBJ1-1,NA,TRBV6-5,TGTGCCAGCAGTTACGGGTACAACATGAACACTGAAGCTTTCTTT,CASSYGYNMNTEAFF
NA,TRBJ2-5,few,TRBV20-1,TGCAGTGCTAGAGAGGCGCGGGGAAAGTACCAAGAGACCCAGTACTTC,CSAREARGKYQETQYF